These 17 T cell receptor beta chains share one sample of origin, sequenced in a study of blood T cell repertoires in COVID-19. The repertoire was sequenced with immunoSEQ multiplex PCR; TCRdb's copy has only in-frame clones and lacks some. The table records approximately 210,000 clones, more than 75% of them present only once. The sequenced sample was PBMCs or T cells enriched from blood (not recorded which). These receptors were collected from a young man with acute COVID-19.

V and J are TRBV9 and TRBJ1-3, with 10 nucleotides matching TRBD1. Trimming took 0 bases from V and 2 from J; bases not matched to a gene: 8. The CDR3 loop spans 18 amino acids. Germline CDR1 reads SGDLS; CDR2 reads YYNGEE. CDR3 bases: TGTGCCAGCAGCGTAGGACAGGGGGCGGGGAGTGCTGGAAACACCATATATTTT. Translated, it gives CASSVGQGAGSAGNTIYF. Supplemented by reference TRBV9 and TRBJ1-3, the full variable domain reads DSGVTQTPKHLITATGQRVTLRCSPRSGDLSVYWYQQSLDQGLQFLIQYYNGEERAKGNILERFSAQQFPDLHSELNLSSLELGDSALYFCASSVGQGAGSAGNTIYFGEGSWLTVV.

The chain links TRBV14 to TRBJ2-3, with 11 positions matching TRBD2. This CDR3 has 15 residues. The germline CDR1 and CDR2 sequences are SGHDN and FVKESK. The V and J ends lost 6 bases and 5 bases, in that order; junction bases with no gene match: 7. CDR3 nucleotides: TGTGCCAGCAGTCTATCTAGCGGGGGGATAGATACGCAGTATTTT. This codes for CASSLSSGGIDTQYF. The full variable domain, rest sourced from reference TRBV14 and TRBJ2-3, is EAGVTQFPSHSVIEKGQTVTLRCDPISGHDNLYWYRRVMGKEIKFLLHFVKESKQDESGMPNNRFLAERTGGTYSTLKVQPAELEDSGVYFCASSLSSGGIDTQYFGPGTRLTVL.

The chain carries TRBV5-1 and TRBJ1-3, with D uncertain. Trimming took 0 bases from V and 0 from J, leaving 7 bases between them. The CDR3 runs 15 residues. The V gene's germline CDR1 is SGHRS and CDR2 YFSETQ. The CDR3 sequence: CASSLDLVSGNTIYF. The DNA of the CDR3 is TGCGCCAGCAGCTTGGATCTAGTCTCTGGAAACACCATATATTTT.

The V gene is TRBV5-4, the J gene TRBJ1-6; D is undetermined. V lost 7 bases and J 5 bases, leaving 13 bases between the germline ends. Germline CDR1 and CDR2: SGHNT and YYREEE (reference sequence). The CDR3 covers 14 residues. CDR3 in DNA: TGTGCCAGCCGCCCGGGTTCCCATAATTCACCCCTCCACTTT. It translates to CASRPGSHNSPLHF.

The J gene is TRBJ1-2, the V gene TRBV10-3; D is ambiguous. V was cut by 8 bases and J by 0 bases, with 22 bases left in between. Per the germline V gene, CDR1 is ENHRY and CDR2 is SYGVKD. The CDR3 is 17 amino acids. The chain's CDR3 is CAIGRSRGTDSNYGYTF. CDR3 coding DNA: TGTGCCATCGGACGTTCCCGGGGAACAGATTCTAACTATGGCTACACCTTC.

This clone was seen a handful of times. The V gene is TRBV4-2, the J gene TRBJ1-4; D remains ambiguous. In germline, CDR1 is LGHNA, CDR2 YNFKEQ. The length of the CDR3 is 16 residues. With 4 bases removed from V and 0 bases from J, the gap between germline ends came to 12 bases. The CDR3 is CASSLSTSATNEKLFF. The CDR3 nucleotides are TGTGCCAGCAGCCTTTCGACTTCTGCAACTAATGAAAAACTGTTTTTT.

The chain joins TRBV9 to TRBJ2-1; a possible D gene is TRBD2 (5 bases). The germline V gene has CDR1 SGDLS and CDR2 YYNGEE. Trimming shortened V by 4 bases and J by 2 bases, and 13 bases separated the two germline ends. This CDR3 comprises 15 residues. The CDR3 spells CASSSTGVAYNEQFF. CDR3 nucleotides: TGTGCCAGCAGCTCCACCGGGGTCGCCTACAATGAGCAGTTCTTC.

This sequence joins TRBV28 and TRBJ1-6; 7 positions agree with TRBD1. The CDR3 loop spans 15 amino acids. V gave up 6 bases and J gave up 7 bases; unmatched junction bases: 9. Germline V gene data show CDR1 as MDHEN and CDR2 as SYDVKM. CDR3 sequence: CASSPPDRKNSPLHF. CDR3 DNA: TGTGCCAGCAGCCCACCGGACAGGAAAAATTCACCCCTCCACTTT.

This chain links TRBV7-6 with TRBJ1-1, with D maybe TRBD1 (6 bases). CDR1 is SGHVS, CDR2 FNYEAQ, per germline. The V end was cut by 6 bases, the J end by 6 bases, with 29 bases between. The CDR3 has 18 residues. The CDR3 DNA reads as TGTGCCAGCAGGAAAGCCGTCCTCTTGACAGGCCATAGGGCTGAAGCTTTCTTT. Its translation: CASRKAVLLTGHRAEAFF.

This clone occurred once. DNA of the CDR3: TGTGCCACGGGCACAGGGGCCTACGAGCAGTACTTC. Amino acids: CATGTGAYEQYF. The chain couples TRBV2 to TRBJ2-7; 7 bases map to TRBD1. This CDR3 is built from 12 residues. Germline V lookup: CDR1 SNHLY, CDR2 FYNNEI. The trim removed 10 bases at V and 2 bases at J, leaving 5 bases unmatched.

The rearrangement uses TRBV7-3 and TRBJ2-7, with D unresolved. Germline CDR1 is SGHTA and CDR2 is FQGTGA. Trimming cost V 3 bases and J 3 bases, with 9 bases left between them. The CDR3 totals 13 residues. CDR3 coding DNA: TGTGCCAGCAGCTTCGGTCCTGACTACGAGCAGTACTTC. It translates to CASSFGPDYEQYF.

The rearrangement uses TRBV6-6 and TRBJ1-2; no clear D gene. The V gene's germline CDR1 is MNHNY and CDR2 SVGAGI (reference sequence). Trimming left V 6 bases short and J 8 bases short, with 10 bases between. This CDR3 spans 11 amino acids. CDR3 in amino acids: CASSKAEGYTF. DNA of the CDR3: TGTGCCAGCAGCAAAGCCGAAGGCTACACCTTC.

A note on this clone: Other DNA sequences in this specimen translate into the identical CDR3. The rearrangement links TRBV7-9 to TRBJ2-1; 7 bases map to TRBD2. CDR1 is SEHNR, CDR2 FQNEAQ, per germline (reference sequence). With 8 bases clipped from V and 3 bases from J, the junction kept 4 bases outside the gene matches. The CDR3 consists of 13 residues. The CDR3 DNA sequence: TGTGCCAGCTCGGGAGGTAGCTACAATGAGCAGTTCTTC. Amino acids: CASSGGSYNEQFF. Full variable domain (remainder filled in from reference TRBV7-9 and TRBJ2-1): DTGVSQNPRHKITKRGQNVTFRCDPISEHNRLYWYRQTLGQGPEFLTYFQNEAQLEKSRLLSDRFSAERPKGSFSTLEIQRTEQGDSAMYLCASSGGSYNEQFFGPGTRLTVL.

This chain links TRBV29-1 with TRBJ2-2; tentative D call: TRBD2 (5 bases). CDR1 is SQVTM and CDR2 is ANQGSEA in the germline V gene. V was cut by 4 bases and J by 10 bases, with 13 bases left in between. The CDR3 is 12 residues long. The CDR3 protein is CSVGLQPQELFF. The CDR3 bases are TGCAGCGTTGGACTACAACCTCAGGAGCTGTTTTTT.

The chain joins TRBV4-1 to TRBJ1-1; 8 bases are a match to TRBD1. CDR3 length: 14 residues. In germline, CDR1 is MGHRA, CDR2 YSYEKL. With 3 bases clipped from V and 5 bases from J, the junction kept 5 bases outside the gene matches. This CDR3 reads CASSHGDRTTEAFF. CDR3 coding DNA: TGCGCCAGCAGCCATGGGGACAGGACAACTGAAGCTTTCTTT.

V usage is TRBV21-1 and J usage is TRBJ2-4; no DNA check was done on the table's D call, TRBD1. TRBV21-1 is an annotated pseudogene. This CDR3 region has 15 residues. CDR3 residues: CASSSGTGVKNIQYF. The CDR3 bases are TGTGCCAGCAGCTCCGGGACAGGGGTTAAAAACATTCAGTACTTC.

The J gene is TRBJ2-3, the V gene TRBV27; 8 positions match TRBD2. Germline trimming cut 5 bases from V and 5 bases from J; bases unmatched to any gene: 9. The V gene's germline CDR1 is MNHEY and CDR2 SMNVEV (reference sequence). The CDR3 totals 15 residues. CDR3 amino acids: CASSARGGAGDTQYF. DNA for the CDR3: TGTGCCAGCAGTGCCCGGGGGGGCGCGGGAGATACGCAGTATTTT.